The clone carrying this T cell receptor (beta chain) has only a few counts. Its antigen is undetermined. The data were taken from a study of T cells in Graves' hyperthyroidism and ophthalmopathy. Study-level findings and limits: Ophthalmopathy could be told apart from stable hyperthyroidism with a 13 V-J model.

What was amplified from RNA transcripts were TCR beta CDR3 regions. The HTBI set primed first-round TCR CDR3 RT-PCR. One entry per CDR3 protein, called by TCRdb with MiXCR from the multiplex PCR reads. The sample shows fewer than 500,000 distinct CDR3 sequences, roughly 15% of them seen only once. V lost 3 bases and J 6 bases, leaving 12 bases between the germline ends. The V gene's germline CDR1 is SGHAT and CDR2 FQNNGV. The CDR3 has 14 amino acids. The chain joins TRBV11-2 to TRBJ1-5; tentative D call: TRBD1 (6 bases). Sequenced input: blood. The source is a woman aged 25 to 39 with Graves' ophthalmopathy. CDR3 region: CASSLVQGSQPQHF. The CDR3 DNA sequence: TGTGCCAGCAGCTTGGTACAGGGTTCTCAGCCCCAGCATTTT.